Given below is one TCR beta chain in context. Germline V gene data show CDR1 as SGHTA and CDR2 as FQGNSA. This CDR3 contains 15 residues. Trimming shortened V by 1 base and J by 0 bases, and 9 bases separated the two germline ends. This specimen belongs to a study of technical replicates of blood from a few donors. Assay used: immunoSEQ multiplex PCR; TCRdb lists only in-frame clones, some missing. The sample has around 72,000 clones; approximately 98% are singletons. The source material was T cells isolated from PBMCs. The chain joins TRBV7-2 to TRBJ2-5; no firm D call. This clonotype was obtained from a human donor in good health. In DNA form, the CDR3 reads TGTGCCAGCAGCTTAGTATCCAGGTACCAAGAGACCCAGTACTTC. It specifies CASSLVSRYQETQYF.